The text below deals with one T cell receptor beta chain. The data belong to a study of blood T cell repertoires in COVID-19. Clones were sequenced by immunoSEQ multiplex PCR, and TCRdb holds only the in-frame ones, with some missing. The table lists 85,000 to 100,000 clones, about four fifths of them singletons. Per germline, CDR1 SQVTM and CDR2 ANQGSEA. Unmatched junction bases numbered 5, after V lost 7 bases and J lost 6 bases. The CDR3 is 12 amino acids. The clonotype was recovered from a human donor in a cohort sampled during active COVID-19. The sample was peripheral blood. The J gene is TRBJ2-4, the V gene TRBV29-1; 8 bases agree with TRBD1. Here the CDR3 reads CSATTGANIQYF. CDR3 nucleotides: TGCAGCGCTACGACAGGGGCAAACATTCAGTACTTC. Using reference TRBV29-1 and TRBJ2-4 for the parts outside the CDR3, the full variable domain is SAVISQKPSRDICQRGTSLTIQCQVDSQVTMMFWYRQQPGQSLTLIATANQGSEATYESGFVIDKFPISRPNLTFSTLTVSNMSPEDSSIYLCSATTGANIQYFGAGTRLSVL.